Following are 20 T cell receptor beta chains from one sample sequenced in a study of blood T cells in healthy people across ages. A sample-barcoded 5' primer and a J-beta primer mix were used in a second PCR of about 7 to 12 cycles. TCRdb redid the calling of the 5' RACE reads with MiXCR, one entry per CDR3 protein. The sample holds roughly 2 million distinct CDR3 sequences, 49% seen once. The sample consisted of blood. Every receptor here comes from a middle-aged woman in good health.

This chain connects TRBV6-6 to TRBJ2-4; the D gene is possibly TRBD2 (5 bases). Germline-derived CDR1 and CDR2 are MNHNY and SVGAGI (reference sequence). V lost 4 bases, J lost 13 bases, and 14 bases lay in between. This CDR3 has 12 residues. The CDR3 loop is CASSSGYYRQYF. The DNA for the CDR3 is TGTGCCAGCAGTTCGGGGTACTATCGGCAGTACTTC.

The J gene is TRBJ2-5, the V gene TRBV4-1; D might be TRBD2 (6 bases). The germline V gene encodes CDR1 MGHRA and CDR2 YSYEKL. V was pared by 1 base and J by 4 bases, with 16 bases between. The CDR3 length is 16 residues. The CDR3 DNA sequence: TGCGCCAGCAGCCAAGTTACTACTAGCCGCGCAGAGACCCAGTACTTC. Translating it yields CASSQVTTSRAETQYF.

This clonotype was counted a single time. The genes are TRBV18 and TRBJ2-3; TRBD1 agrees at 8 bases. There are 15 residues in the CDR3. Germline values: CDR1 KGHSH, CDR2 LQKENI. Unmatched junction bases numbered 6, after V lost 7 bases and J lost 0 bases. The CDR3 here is CASFPDRVSTDTQYF. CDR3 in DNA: TGTGCCAGCTTCCCGGACAGGGTGAGCACAGATACGCAGTATTTT. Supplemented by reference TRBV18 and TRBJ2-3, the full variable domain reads NAGVMQNPRHLVRRRGQEARLRCSPMKGHSHVYWYRQLPEEGLKFMVYLQKENIIDESGMPKERFSAEFPKEGPSILRIQQVVRGDSAAYFCASFPDRVSTDTQYFGPGTRLTVL.

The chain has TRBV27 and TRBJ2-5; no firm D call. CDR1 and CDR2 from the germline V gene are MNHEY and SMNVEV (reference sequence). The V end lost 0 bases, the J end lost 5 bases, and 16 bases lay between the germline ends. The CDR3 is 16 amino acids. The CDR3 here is CASSLSGNRLRETQYF. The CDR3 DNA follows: TGTGCCAGCAGTTTATCCGGTAACCGACTGAGGGAGACCCAGTACTTC.

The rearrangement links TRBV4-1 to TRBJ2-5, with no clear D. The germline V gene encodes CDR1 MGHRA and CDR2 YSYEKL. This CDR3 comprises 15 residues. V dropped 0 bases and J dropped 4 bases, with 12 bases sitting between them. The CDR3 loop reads CASSQDPGLRETQYF. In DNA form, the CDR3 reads TGCGCCAGCAGCCAAGACCCCGGCTTGCGAGAGACCCAGTACTTC.

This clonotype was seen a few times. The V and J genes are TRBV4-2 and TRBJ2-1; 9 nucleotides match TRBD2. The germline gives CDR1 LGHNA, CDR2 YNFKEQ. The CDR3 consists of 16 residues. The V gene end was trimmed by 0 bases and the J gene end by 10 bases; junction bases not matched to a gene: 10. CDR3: CASSQEGGGAIGEQFF. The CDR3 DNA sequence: TGTGCCAGCAGCCAAGAAGGCGGGGGGGCCATCGGGGAGCAGTTCTTC.

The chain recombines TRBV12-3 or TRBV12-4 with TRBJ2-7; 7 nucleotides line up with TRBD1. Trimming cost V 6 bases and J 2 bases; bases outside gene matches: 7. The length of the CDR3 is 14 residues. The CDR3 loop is CASRPDRVPYEQYF. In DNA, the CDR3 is TGTGCCAGCAGACCCGACAGGGTACCCTACGAGCAGTACTTC.

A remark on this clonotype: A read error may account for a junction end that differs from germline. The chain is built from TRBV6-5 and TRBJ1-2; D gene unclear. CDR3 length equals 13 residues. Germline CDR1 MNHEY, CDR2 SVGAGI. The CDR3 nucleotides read TGTGCCAGCAGTGACTCCTATAGCTATGGCTACACCTTC. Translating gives CASSDSYSYGYTF.

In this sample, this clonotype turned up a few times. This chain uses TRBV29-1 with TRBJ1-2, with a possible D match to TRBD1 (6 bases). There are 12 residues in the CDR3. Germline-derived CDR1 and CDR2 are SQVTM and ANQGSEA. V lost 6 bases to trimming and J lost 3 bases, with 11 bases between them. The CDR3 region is CSVLYRDYGYTF. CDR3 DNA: TGCAGCGTGCTTTACAGGGACTATGGCTACACCTTC.

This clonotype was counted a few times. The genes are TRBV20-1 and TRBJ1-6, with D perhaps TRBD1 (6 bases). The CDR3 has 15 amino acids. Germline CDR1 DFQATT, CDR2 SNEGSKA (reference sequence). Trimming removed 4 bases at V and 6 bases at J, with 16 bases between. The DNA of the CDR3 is TGCAGTGCTAAGACTGGGGGCCAATTTAATTCACCCCTCCACTTT. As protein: CSAKTGGQFNSPLHF.

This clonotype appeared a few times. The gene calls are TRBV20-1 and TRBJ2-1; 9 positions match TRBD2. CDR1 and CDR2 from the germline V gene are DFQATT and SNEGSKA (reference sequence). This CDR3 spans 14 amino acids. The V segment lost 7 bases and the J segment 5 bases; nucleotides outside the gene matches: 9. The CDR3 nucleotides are TGCAGTGTTGACGCTAGCGGGGCTAACAATGAGCAGTTCTTC. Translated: CSVDASGANNEQFF.

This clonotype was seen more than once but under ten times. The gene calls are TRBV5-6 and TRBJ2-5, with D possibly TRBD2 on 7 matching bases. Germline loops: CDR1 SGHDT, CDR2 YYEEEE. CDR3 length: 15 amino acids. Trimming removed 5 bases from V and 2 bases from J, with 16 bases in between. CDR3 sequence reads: CASRLRGALQETQYF. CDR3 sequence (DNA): TGTGCCAGCAGACTCCGGGGGGCACTACAAGAGACCCAGTACTTC.

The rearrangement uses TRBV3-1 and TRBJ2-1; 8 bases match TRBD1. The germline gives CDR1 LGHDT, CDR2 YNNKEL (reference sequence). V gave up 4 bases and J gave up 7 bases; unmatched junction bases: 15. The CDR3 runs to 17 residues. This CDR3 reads CASSRRIGQGFANEQFF. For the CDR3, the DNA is TGTGCCAGCAGCCGGCGGATAGGACAGGGATTCGCAAATGAGCAGTTCTTC.

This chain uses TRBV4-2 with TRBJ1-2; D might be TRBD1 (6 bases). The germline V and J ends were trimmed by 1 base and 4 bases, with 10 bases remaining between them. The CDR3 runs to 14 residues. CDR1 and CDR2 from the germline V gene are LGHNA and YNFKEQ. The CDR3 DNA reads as TGTGCCAGCAGCCAAGTGGACAGTTCCTATGGCTACACCTTC. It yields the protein CASSQVDSSYGYTF.

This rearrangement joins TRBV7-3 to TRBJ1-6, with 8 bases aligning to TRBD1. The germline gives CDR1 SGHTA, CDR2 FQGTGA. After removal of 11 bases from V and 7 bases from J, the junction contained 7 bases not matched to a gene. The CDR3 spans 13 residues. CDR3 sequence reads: CACGQGANSPLHF. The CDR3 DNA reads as TGTGCCTGCGGACAGGGTGCCAATTCACCCCTCCACTTT.

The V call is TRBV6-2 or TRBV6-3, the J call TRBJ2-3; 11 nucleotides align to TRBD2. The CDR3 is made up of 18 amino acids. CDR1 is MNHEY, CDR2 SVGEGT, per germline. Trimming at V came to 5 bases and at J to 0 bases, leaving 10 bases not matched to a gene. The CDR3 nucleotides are TGTGCCAGCAGTCAGTCTTCACTAGCGGGGGCTAGCACAGATACGCAGTATTTT. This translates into CASSQSSLAGASTDTQYF.

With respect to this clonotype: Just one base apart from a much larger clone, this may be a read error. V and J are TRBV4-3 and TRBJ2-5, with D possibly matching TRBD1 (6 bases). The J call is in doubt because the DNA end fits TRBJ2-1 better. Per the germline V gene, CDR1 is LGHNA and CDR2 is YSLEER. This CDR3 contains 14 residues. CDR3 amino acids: CASSQGQVQETQFF. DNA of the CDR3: TGCGCCAGCAGCCAAGGACAGGTCCAAGAGACCCAGTTCTTC.

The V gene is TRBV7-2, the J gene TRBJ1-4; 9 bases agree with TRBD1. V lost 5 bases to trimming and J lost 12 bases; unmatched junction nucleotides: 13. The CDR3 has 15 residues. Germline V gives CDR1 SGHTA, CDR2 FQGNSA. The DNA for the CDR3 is TGTGCCAGCAGCCCCGCCCGAAGGGACAGGGAGGAACTGTTTTTT. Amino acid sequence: CASSPARRDREELFF.

CDR3 in DNA: TGCAGTGCCAACCCCAGACAGGGACAGGTTGGGGCCAACGTCCTGACTTTC. Amino acid sequence: CSANPRQGQVGANVLTF. The chain has TRBV20-1 and TRBJ2-6, with TRBD1 matching 8 bases. Per germline, CDR1 DFQATT and CDR2 SNEGSKA (reference sequence). This CDR3 has 17 residues. With 6 bases clipped from V and 3 bases from J, the junction kept 13 bases outside the gene matches.

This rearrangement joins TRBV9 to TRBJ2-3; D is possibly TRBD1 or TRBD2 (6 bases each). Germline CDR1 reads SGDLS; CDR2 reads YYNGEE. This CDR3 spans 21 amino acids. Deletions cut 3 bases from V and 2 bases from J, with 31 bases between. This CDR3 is CASSAPGTGERGTGFTDTQYF. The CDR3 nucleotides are TGTGCCAGCAGCGCCCCTGGGACGGGGGAGAGGGGCACAGGGTTCACAGATACGCAGTATTTT.